These 32 T cell receptor beta chains were all obtained from the same sample, sequenced in a study of blood T cell repertoires in COVID-19. Method: immunoSEQ multiplex PCR; TCRdb's copy keeps in-frame clones and lacks some. Of about 130,000 clones listed, approximately 74% are singletons. The source material was peripheral blood. These receptors originate from a man at least 80 years old with COVID-19, enrolled during active disease.

This clone was counted once. The chain uses TRBV6-1 and TRBJ1-2, with 8 bases fitting TRBD1. The CDR3 runs to 15 residues. CDR1 and CDR2 from the germline V gene are MNHNS and SASEGT. V dropped 2 bases and J dropped 5; count of bases not matched to a gene: 7. The CDR3 nucleotides read TGTGCCAGCAGTGAAAACAGGGGGTTTGGGTATGGCTACACCTTC. Its translation: CASSENRGFGYGYTF.

In this sample, this clone turned up many times. The rearrangement links TRBV5-6 to TRBJ1-1, with no clear D. This CDR3 has 13 residues. The V end was cut by 4 bases, the J end by 0 bases, with 7 bases between. Germline V gives CDR1 SGHDT, CDR2 YYEEEE. CDR3 sequence (DNA): TGTGCCAGCAGCATCCAGATGAACACTGAAGCTTTCTTT. This translates into CASSIQMNTEAFF.

This clone was observed a handful of times. V gene TRBV5-8 combines with J gene TRBJ2-5; D not resolved. Trimming pared 1 base from V and 3 bases from J, leaving 10 bases between. The V gene's germline CDR1 is SGHTS and CDR2 YDEGEE. The CDR3 is made up of 14 amino acids. The CDR3 DNA follows: TGTGCCAGCAGCTTGCAGTTTTCAAAAGAGACCCAGTACTTC. It specifies CASSLQFSKETQYF.

The chain joins TRBV5-5 to TRBJ1-2; weak D call: TRBD1 (5 bases). Per germline, CDR1 SGHKS and CDR2 YYEKEE (reference sequence). V lost 4 bases and J 3 bases, leaving 10 bases between the germline ends. The CDR3 totals 13 residues. The CDR3 sequence: CASSQTTDYGYTF. CDR3 in DNA: TGTGCCAGCAGCCAAACGACAGACTATGGCTACACCTTC.

This clone has only a few counts. The chain has TRBV5-5 and TRBJ2-6; a possible D gene is TRBD1 (5 bases). The CDR3 consists of 15 residues. Germline V gene sequence: CDR1 SGHKS, CDR2 YYEKEE (reference sequence). V was shortened by 1 base and J by 1 base, with 6 bases between the two germline ends. DNA of the CDR3: TGTGCCAGCAGCTTGCAGGGATCTGGGGCCAACGTCCTGACTTTC. As protein: CASSLQGSGANVLTF.

The chain is built from TRBV7-2 and TRBJ1-3; tentatively, D is TRBD1 (5 bases). The CDR3 length is 16 residues. Germline loops: CDR1 SGHTA, CDR2 FQGNSA. V was clipped by 5 bases and J by 0 bases, with 14 bases between them. The CDR3 nucleotides are TGTGCCAGCAGCCCACAGGTTTCGAGCTCTGGAAACACCATATATTTT. Protein: CASSPQVSSSGNTIYF.

The gene calls are TRBV6-2 or TRBV6-3 and TRBJ2-4; D may be TRBD2 (8 bases). V was clipped by 5 bases and J by 5 bases, with 19 bases between them. CDR3 length equals 16 residues. Germline loops: CDR1 MNHEY, CDR2 SVGEGT. CDR3 loop: CASSPGRGRSENIQYF. In DNA, the CDR3 is TGTGCCAGCAGTCCCGGGAGGGGGCGTTCCGAAAACATTCAGTACTTC.

The J gene is TRBJ1-1, the V gene TRBV7-9, with D uncertain. The CDR3 spans 13 residues. The V end lost 2 bases, the J end lost 4 bases, and 8 bases lay between the germline ends. Germline CDR1 SEHNR, CDR2 FQNEAQ (reference sequence). DNA of the CDR3: TGTGCCAGCAGCTTACGGTTTTCCACTGAAGCTTTCTTT. It encodes CASSLRFSTEAFF.

In this sample, this clone turned up once. The J gene is TRBJ2-4, the V gene TRBV6-5; D remains unclear. This CDR3 contains 14 residues. Germline CDR1 MNHEY, CDR2 SVGAGI. V was clipped by 6 bases and J by 0 bases, with 9 bases between them. For the CDR3, the DNA is TGTGCCAGCAGCCCCCAGGTAGCCAAAAACATTCAGTACTTC. Encoded protein: CASSPQVAKNIQYF.

This chain uses TRBV30 with TRBJ2-5; TRBD2 agrees at 14 bases. The CDR3 totals 19 residues. Looked up from germline, CDR1 is GTSNPN and CDR2 is SVGIG (reference sequence). V was pared by 3 bases and J by 3 bases, with 15 bases of the junction left unmatched. CDR3 DNA: TGTGCCTGGAGCCCAACTTCCGGGACTAGCGGGAGAGTCGAAGAGACCCAGTACTTC. Translating it yields CAWSPTSGTSGRVEETQYF.

This sequence joins TRBV6-1 and TRBJ2-1, with D unclear. The CDR3 totals 11 residues. Between the trimmed V and J ends, which lost 6 bases and 5 bases, there was a span of 5 bases. From germline, CDR1 is MNHNS and CDR2 SASEGT. CDR3 sequence: CASRLNNEQFF. DNA of the CDR3: TGTGCCAGCAGGTTAAACAATGAGCAGTTCTTC.

This clone occurred once. This chain connects TRBV7-6 to TRBJ2-1, with 8 positions matching TRBD2. This CDR3 spans 16 amino acids. The trim removed 4 bases at V and 0 bases at J, leaving 5 bases unmatched. From germline, CDR1 is SGHVS and CDR2 FNYEAQ. CDR3 DNA: TGTGCCAGCAGCTCAGCGGGAGCGAGCTCCTACAATGAGCAGTTCTTC. Translating gives CASSSAGASSYNEQFF. Filled out from reference TRBV7-6 and TRBJ2-1, the complete variable domain reads GAGVSQSPRYKVTKRGQDVALRCDPISGHVSLYWYRQALGQGPEFLTYFNYEAQQDKSGLPNDRFSAERPEGSISTLTIQRTEQRDSAMYRCASSSAGASSYNEQFFGPGTRLTVL.

J is TRBJ2-5 and V is TRBV27, with D possibly being TRBD1 (6 bases). Germline CDR1 and CDR2: MNHEY and SMNVEV (reference sequence). The CDR3 has 14 amino acids. V lost 5 bases to trimming and J lost 4 bases, with 14 bases between them. CDR3 sequence reads: CASSPLWGLETQYF. The CDR3 DNA reads TGTGCCAGCAGTCCTCTTTGGGGGCTAGAGACCCAGTACTTC.

This chain uses TRBV5-6 with TRBJ2-4; TRBD1 matches 8 bases. The CDR3 is made up of 15 amino acids. Germline-derived CDR1 and CDR2 are SGHDT and YYEEEE. Unmatched junction bases numbered 4, after V lost 0 bases and J lost 5 bases. CDR3 amino acids: CASSLVAGGQNIQYF. The CDR3 region has the DNA TGTGCCAGCAGCTTGGTGGCAGGGGGCCAAAACATTCAGTACTTC.

The chain carries TRBV27 and TRBJ2-5; tentative D call: TRBD2 (5 bases). V was cut by 8 bases and J by 5 bases, with 18 bases left in between. The CDR3 totals 14 residues. Germline-derived CDR1 and CDR2 are MNHEY and SMNVEV (reference sequence). The CDR3 DNA follows: TGTGCCAGCCGTTCTACGCGTCGCGGGGAGACCCAGTACTTC. Translated, it gives CASRSTRRGETQYF.

This rearrangement joins TRBV6-5 to TRBJ1-1; TRBD1 matches at 7 bases. The CDR3 consists of 13 residues. Losses at the gene ends were 6 bases for V and 3 bases for J; bases not matched to a gene: 4. Germline V lookup: CDR1 MNHEY, CDR2 SVGAGI. The CDR3 region has the DNA TGTGCCAGCAGAGAGGACAGGCACACTGAAGCTTTCTTT. Its translation is CASREDRHTEAFF.

This sequence joins TRBV19 and TRBJ2-5, with D tentatively TRBD1 (6 bases). Trimming removed 5 bases at V and 5 bases at J, with 12 bases between. Germline-derived CDR1 and CDR2 are LNHDA and SQIVND (reference sequence). The CDR3 contains 13 residues. The CDR3 reads CASSRDMRETQYF. CDR3 DNA sequence: TGTGCCAGTAGTCGGGACATGCGGGAGACCCAGTACTTC.

This sequence joins TRBV15 and TRBJ2-7; possibly TRBD1 for D (5 bases). Germline V gene data show CDR1 as LNHNV and CDR2 as YYDKDF (reference sequence). CDR3 length equals 14 residues. Trimming removed 0 bases from V and 3 bases from J, with 9 bases in between. The CDR3 sequence: CATSRDRQYYEQYF. CDR3 DNA: TGTGCCACCAGCAGAGATCGACAGTACTACGAGCAGTACTTC. The variable domain in full, with the rest retrieved from reference TRBV15 and TRBJ2-7, is DAMVIQNPRYQVTQFGKPVTLSCSQTLNHNVMYWYQQKSSQAPKLLFHYYDKDFNNEADTPDNFQSRRPNTSFCFLDIRSPGLGDTAMYLCATSRDRQYYEQYFGPGTRLTVT.

This clone was detected a few times. The V and J genes are TRBV5-6 and TRBJ1-1; 9 bases are a match to TRBD1. The germline gives CDR1 SGHDT, CDR2 YYEEEE. CDR3 length: 15 residues. Unmatched junction bases numbered 9, after V lost 4 bases and J lost 5 bases. CDR3 residues: CASSLRQGEVTEAFF. CDR3 DNA sequence: TGTGCCAGCAGCCTCAGACAGGGGGAGGTTACTGAAGCTTTCTTT.

This clone was seen a few times. The chain employs TRBV27 and TRBJ2-7; 10 positions agree with TRBD2. CDR3 length: 13 residues. The germline gives CDR1 MNHEY, CDR2 SMNVEV (reference sequence). Unmatched junction bases numbered 4, after V lost 5 bases and J lost 6 bases. The CDR3 DNA follows: TGTGCCAGCAGTCTTGGGACTAGCGCCGAGCAGTACTTC. As protein: CASSLGTSAEQYF.

A single count supports this clone. V is TRBV10-3 and J is TRBJ2-7; D is possibly TRBD2 (6 bases). V was pared by 6 bases and J by 0 bases, with 18 bases between. Germline CDR1 is ENHRY and CDR2 is SYGVKD. The CDR3 has 16 amino acids. CDR3 nucleotides: TGTGCCATCAGCGGGGTGGAGGGGACGACCTCCTACGAGCAGTACTTC. It specifies CAISGVEGTTSYEQYF.

The chain couples TRBV11-2 to TRBJ1-4; 9 bases fit TRBD1. The trim removed 6 bases at V and 8 bases at J, leaving 10 bases unmatched. The CDR3 has 15 residues. Looked up from germline, CDR1 is SGHAT and CDR2 is FQNNGV. The chain's CDR3 is CASSKDRDRVEKLFF. The CDR3 DNA reads as TGTGCCAGCAGTAAAGACCGGGACAGGGTCGAAAAACTGTTTTTT. The whole variable domain, remainder taken from reference TRBV11-2 and TRBJ1-4, is EAGVAQSPRYKIIEKRQSVAFWCNPISGHATLYWYQQILGQGPKLLIQFQNNGVVDDSQLPKDRFSAERLKGVDSTLKIQPAKLEDSAVYLCASSKDRDRVEKLFFGSGTQLSVL.

As DNA, the CDR3 is TGTGCCTGGAGGCCGAACCAGGGGATTCAGTACTTC. Protein product: CAWRPNQGIQYF. The genes are TRBV30 and TRBJ2-4; D possibly corresponds to TRBD1 (6 bases). V was cut by 3 bases and J by 10 bases, with 13 bases left in between. Germline V CDR1 and CDR2: GTSNPN, SVGIG (reference sequence). This CDR3 is 12 amino acids long. Full variable domain (remainder filled in from reference TRBV30 and TRBJ2-4): SQTIHQWPATLVQPVGSPLSLECTVEGTSNPNLYWYRQAAGRGLQLLFYSVGIGQISSEVPQNLSASRPQDRQFILSSKKLLLSDSGFYLCAWRPNQGIQYFGAGTRLSVL.

This clone was seen a handful of times. V gene TRBV5-1 combines with J gene TRBJ1-2; 9 positions agree with TRBD1. Per germline, CDR1 SGHRS and CDR2 YFSETQ. The CDR3 consists of 15 residues. Losses at the gene ends were 4 bases for V and 7 bases for J; bases not matched to a gene: 11. CDR3 sequence: CASSTHRDRVTGYTF. The CDR3 DNA reads TGCGCCAGCAGCACCCACCGGGACAGGGTTACTGGCTACACCTTC.

The table lists this clone with a few counts. The chain joins TRBV27 to TRBJ2-3; D is possibly TRBD2 (6 bases). With 6 bases removed from V and 4 bases from J, the gap between germline ends came to 14 bases. The CDR3 runs to 14 residues. Germline V gene lookup returns CDR1 MNHEY and CDR2 SMNVEV (reference sequence). CDR3 nucleotide sequence: TGTGCCAGCAGAATAGCGGCGTCTGCAGATACGCAGTATTTT. This translates into CASRIAASADTQYF.

The J gene is TRBJ1-2, the V gene TRBV11-3; D remains unclear. This CDR3 region has 14 residues. CDR1 and CDR2 (germline): SGHNT, YENEEA. With 0 bases removed from V and 7 bases from J, the gap between germline ends came to 12 bases. The CDR3 DNA is TGTGCCAGCAGCTTAGATTGGGCTCGGTTTGGCTACACCTTC. Its protein is CASSLDWARFGYTF.

This chain joins TRBV6-1 and TRBJ1-2, with a weak D call TRBD1 (5 bases). This CDR3 region has 15 residues. Germline loops: CDR1 MNHNS, CDR2 SASEGT. Trimming removed 0 bases from V and 3 bases from J, with 11 bases in between. This chain's CDR3 is CASSEAGAGYYGYTF. For the CDR3, the DNA is TGTGCCAGCAGTGAAGCTGGGGCAGGGTACTATGGCTACACCTTC.

This chain joins TRBV7-9 and TRBJ1-6; 10 nucleotides line up with TRBD1. This CDR3 contains 16 residues. Germline CDR1 and CDR2: SEHNR and FQNEAQ (reference sequence). Trimming took 2 bases from V and 5 from J; bases not matched to a gene: 3. CDR3 residues: CASSLRQGANNSPLHF. In DNA, the CDR3 is TGTGCCAGCAGCTTACGACAGGGGGCTAATAATTCACCCCTCCACTTT.

V usage is TRBV7-3 and J usage is TRBJ1-1, with D hard to call. V shed 8 bases and J shed 4 bases, with 14 bases lying between them. This CDR3 is 13 amino acids long. Per germline, CDR1 SGHTA and CDR2 FQGTGA. CDR3 region: CASAVDRGTEAFF. DNA for the CDR3: TGTGCCAGCGCCGTGGACCGGGGCACTGAAGCTTTCTTT.

The V gene is TRBV9, the J gene TRBJ2-3, with TRBD2 matching 11 bases. Looked up from germline, CDR1 is SGDLS and CDR2 is YYNGEE. The CDR3 covers 16 residues. The junction had 4 bases not matched to a gene; V was cut back by 2 bases and J by 2 bases. CDR3 residues: CASSVMTSGATDTQYF. CDR3 nucleotide sequence: TGTGCCAGCAGCGTTATGACTAGCGGGGCCACAGATACGCAGTATTTT.

The rearrangement uses TRBV28 and TRBJ2-2; 9 positions match TRBD2. The junction had 4 bases not matched to a gene; V was cut back by 2 bases and J by 6 bases. The germline V gene has CDR1 MDHEN and CDR2 SYDVKM. This CDR3 has 15 amino acids. Here the CDR3 DNA reads TGTGCCAGCAGTTTACTAGCGGGACTCGCCGGGGAGCTGTTTTTT. It encodes CASSLLAGLAGELFF. Looking up the rest from reference TRBV28 and TRBJ2-2 gives the full variable domain: DVKVTQSSRYLVKRTGEKVFLECVQDMDHENMFWYRQDPGLGLRLIYFSYDVKMKEKGDIPEGYSVSREKKERFSLILESASTNQTSMYLCASSLLAGLAGELFFGEGSRLTVL.

This clone was recorded once. The chain is built from TRBV9 and TRBJ2-5, with TRBD2 matching over 7 bases. Germline V lookup: CDR1 SGDLS, CDR2 YYNGEE. Trimming took 0 bases from V and 2 from J; bases not matched to a gene: 7. The CDR3 contains 16 residues. CDR3 residues: CASSVAPTRGQETQYF. Here the CDR3 DNA reads TGTGCCAGCAGCGTAGCTCCGACGCGGGGGCAAGAGACCCAGTACTTC.